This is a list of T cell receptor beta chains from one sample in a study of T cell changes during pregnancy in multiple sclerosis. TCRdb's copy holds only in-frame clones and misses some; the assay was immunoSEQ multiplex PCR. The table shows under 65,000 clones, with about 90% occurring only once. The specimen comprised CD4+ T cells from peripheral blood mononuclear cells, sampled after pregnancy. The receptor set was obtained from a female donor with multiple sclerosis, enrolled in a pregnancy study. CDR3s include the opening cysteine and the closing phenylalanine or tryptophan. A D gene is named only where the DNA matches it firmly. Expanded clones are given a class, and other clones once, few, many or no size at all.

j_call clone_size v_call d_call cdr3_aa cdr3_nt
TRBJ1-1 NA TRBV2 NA CASTLSGEGEAFF TGTGCCAGCACTTTGTCAGGGGAAGGTGAAGCTTTCTTT
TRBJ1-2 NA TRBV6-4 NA CASSPSGRNYGYTF TGTGCCAGCAGTCCCTCCGGCAGGAACTATGGCTACACCTTC
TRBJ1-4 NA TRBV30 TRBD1 CAWTFTGANEKLFF TGTGCCTGGACCTTTACAGGGGCTAATGAAAAACTGTTTTTT
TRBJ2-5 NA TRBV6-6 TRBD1 CASRSQTGAGETQYF TGTGCCAGCAGATCCCAAACAGGGGCTGGGGAGACCCAGTACTTC
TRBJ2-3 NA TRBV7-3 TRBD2 CASSRQGGGTDTQYF TGTGCCAGCAGCCGACAAGGCGGGGGTACAGATACGCAGTATTTT
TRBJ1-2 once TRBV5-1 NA CASSLAQGQLGHYGYTF TGCGCCAGCAGCTTGGCCCAGGGACAATTAGGACACTATGGCTACACCTTC
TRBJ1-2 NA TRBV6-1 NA CASSEQANYGYTF TGTGCCAGCAGTGAACAGGCTAACTATGGCTACACCTTC
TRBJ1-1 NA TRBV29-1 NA CSVEERRETFF TGCAGCGTTGAGGAGCGCAGGGAAACTTTCTTT
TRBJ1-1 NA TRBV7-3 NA CASSTRATNTEAFF TGTGCCAGCAGCACGCGGGCCACAAACACTGAAGCTTTCTTT
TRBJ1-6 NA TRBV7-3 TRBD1 CASSPSTGGNSPLHF TGTGCCAGCAGCCCCTCGACAGGGGGCAATTCACCCCTCCACTTT
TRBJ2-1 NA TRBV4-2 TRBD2 CASSQEGLAGGASPNEQFF TGTGCCAGCAGCCAAGAGGGACTAGCGGGGGGGGCGTCCCCTAATGAGCAGTTCTTC
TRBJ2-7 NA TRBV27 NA CASSLQGSEQYF TGTGCCAGCAGTTTACAGGGCAGCGAGCAGTACTTC
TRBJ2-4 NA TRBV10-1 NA CASGPEQEGAKNIQYF TGCGCCAGCGGCCCGGAACAAGAGGGAGCCAAAAACATTCAGTACTTC
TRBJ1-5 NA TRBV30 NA CAWSPNTDQPQHF TGTGCCTGGAGTCCTAATACCGATCAGCCCCAGCATTTT
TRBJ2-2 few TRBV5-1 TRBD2 CASSAGSSGGAFDTGELFF TGCGCCAGCAGCGCAGGATCTAGCGGGGGGGCCTTTGACACCGGGGAGCTGTTTTTT
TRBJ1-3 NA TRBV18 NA CASSLGTFGGNTIYF TGTGCCAGCTCACTGGGGACATTCGGTGGAAACACCATATATTTT
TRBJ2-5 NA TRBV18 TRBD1 CASSRDRTTEETQYF TGTGCCAGCTCGCGGGACAGGACTACTGAAGAGACCCAGTACTTC
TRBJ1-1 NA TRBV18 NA CASSHDQGRSNTEAFF TGTGCCAGCTCACACGACCAGGGTAGATCGAACACTGAAGCTTTCTTT
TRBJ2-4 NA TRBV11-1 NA CASSPDTNIQYF TGTGCCAGCAGCCCGGACACCAACATTCAGTACTTC
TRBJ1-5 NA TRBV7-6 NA CASSLGPNSPNQPQHF TGTGCCAGCAGCTTAGGCCCTAACAGTCCCAATCAGCCCCAGCATTTT